The 24 T cell receptor beta chains below come from one sample, sequenced in a study of shared clonotypes between healthy human individuals. Method: immunoSEQ multiplex PCR; TCRdb's copy keeps in-frame clones and lacks some. The table records 2,100,000 or so clones, approximately 96% of them present only once. The sample taken for sequencing was naive CD4+ T cells sorted from blood. Subset indicated: CD45RA+ positively selected. The source of these receptors is a man aged 18 to 29 in good health.

V and J are TRBV14 and TRBJ2-7; no firm D call. Trimming pared 3 bases from V and 0 bases from J, leaving 12 bases between. The germline gives CDR1 SGHDN, CDR2 FVKESK. This CDR3 is built from 15 residues. CDR3 amino acids: CASSHVDWGSYEQYF. The CDR3 DNA follows: TGTGCCAGCAGCCACGTAGACTGGGGCTCCTACGAGCAGTACTTC.

V is TRBV7-2 and J is TRBJ2-3; D gene unclear. Germline V gene data show CDR1 as SGHTA and CDR2 as FQGNSA. Trimming pared 2 bases from V and 6 bases from J, leaving 15 bases between. There are 15 residues in the CDR3. CDR3 sequence (DNA): TGTGCCAGCAGCTTACAAGGGCAGGTGGTGGATACGCAGTATTTT. Its translation is CASSLQGQVVDTQYF.

The chain couples TRBV9 to TRBJ1-5, with 9 bases lining up with TRBD1. V was clipped by 0 bases and J by 4 bases; unmatched bases: 8. This CDR3 comprises 17 residues. CDR1 is SGDLS, CDR2 YYNGEE, per germline. CDR3 sequence (DNA): TGTGCCAGCAGCGTAGGCCGGGGACAGGGCAATAATCAGCCCCAGCATTTT. Protein: CASSVGRGQGNNQPQHF.

Comments on this clone: The same CDR3 also results from other DNA sequences found in this sample. The gene calls are TRBV29-1 and TRBJ2-7; D is undetermined. Trimming pared 4 bases from V and 2 bases from J, leaving 9 bases between. This CDR3 has 12 amino acids. CDR1 SQVTM and CDR2 ANQGSEA come from the germline V gene. CDR3 sequence (DNA): TGCAGCGTTGTGGGCAGAACCTACGAGCAGTACTTC. This sequence encodes CSVVGRTYEQYF.

This clone came up once. The chain carries TRBV4-1 and TRBJ2-7; D gene ambiguous. This CDR3 has 15 amino acids. Trimming pared 4 bases from V and 2 bases from J, leaving 15 bases between. The V gene's germline CDR1 is MGHRA and CDR2 YSYEKL. The CDR3 sequence is CASSPAQVLTYEQYF. The CDR3 bases are TGCGCCAGCAGCCCGGCCCAGGTTCTCACCTACGAGCAGTACTTC.

V is TRBV6-1 and J is TRBJ1-2, with D uncertain. The CDR3 sequence is 11 residues long. V was cut by 7 bases and J by 4 bases, with 7 bases left in between. Germline CDR1 MNHNS, CDR2 SASEGT. The CDR3 loop is CASTDGYGYTF. The DNA of the CDR3 is TGTGCCAGCACCGACGGCTATGGCTACACCTTC.

The rearrangement joins TRBV7-9 to TRBJ1-3; 7 nucleotides align to TRBD1. Germline V gene sequence: CDR1 SEHNR, CDR2 FQNEAQ (reference sequence). CDR3 size: 16 residues. V lost 5 bases and J lost 0; bases outside the gene matches: 7. CDR3 DNA sequence: TGTGCCAGCAGCCTTGGACAGGAACTCTCTGGAAACACCATATATTTT. Translating gives CASSLGQELSGNTIYF.

V usage is TRBV21-1 and J usage is TRBJ1-1. TRBV21-1 is an annotated pseudogene. CDR3 size: 14 residues. CDR3 DNA: TGTGCCAGCAGCAAAGAAGGCGGGAACACTGAAGCTTTCTTT. Encoded protein: CASSKEGGNTEAFF.

CDR3 protein: CASSLATVSYTF. CDR3 nucleotides: TGTGCCAGCAGCTTGGCAACTGTATCCTACACCTTC. This rearrangement joins TRBV11-3 to TRBJ1-2; D not certain. Trimming cost V 3 bases and J 10 bases, with 12 bases left between them. The germline V gene has CDR1 SGHNT and CDR2 YENEEA. The CDR3 extends over 12 amino acids.

Note on this clone: This specimen includes other DNA sequences encoding the same CDR3. The chain has TRBV19 and TRBJ1-3, with D hard to call. Germline loops: CDR1 LNHDA, CDR2 SQIVND (reference sequence). The CDR3 consists of 15 residues. V lost 1 base and J lost 4, with 11 bases in between. CDR3 DNA sequence: TGTGCCAGTAGTATAGGAAGTTCCTCGGGAAACACCATATATTTT. Translation gives CASSIGSSSGNTIYF.

The rearrangement links TRBV9 to TRBJ2-5, with D perhaps TRBD2 (6 bases). The V end lost 4 bases, the J end lost 0 bases, and 16 bases lay between the germline ends. The CDR3 length is 16 residues. Germline CDR1 SGDLS, CDR2 YYNGEE. The CDR3 DNA follows: TGTGCCAGCAGCCCGACGGTGGCGGGGTACCAAGAGACCCAGTACTTC. This sequence encodes CASSPTVAGYQETQYF.

The chain is built from TRBV28 and TRBJ1-5; TRBD1 matches 8 bases. Germline values: CDR1 MDHEN, CDR2 SYDVKM. J gave up 7 bases and V 6 bases, and 23 bases lay outside the gene matches. There are 19 residues in the CDR3. The CDR3 loop is CASSHPFQGAKAKGQPQHF. CDR3 nucleotides: TGTGCCAGCAGCCACCCTTTTCAGGGGGCAAAGGCAAAGGGGCAGCCCCAGCATTTT.

This chain links TRBV6-5 with TRBJ2-7; possibly TRBD1 for D (7 bases). The V end was cut by 5 bases, the J end by 3 bases, with 14 bases between. The CDR3 is 14 residues long. Germline V gene lookup returns CDR1 MNHEY and CDR2 SVGAGI. The CDR3 reads CASSRGTDGYEQYF. CDR3 DNA sequence: TGTGCCAGCAGTCGCGGGACAGATGGCTACGAGCAGTACTTC.

This chain joins TRBV29-1 and TRBJ1-1; 8 bases are a match to TRBD1. Germline CDR1 is SQVTM and CDR2 is ANQGSEA. This CDR3 is built from 13 residues. V lost 8 bases to trimming and J lost 3 bases; unmatched junction nucleotides: 8. CDR3 DNA: TGCAGCTCCCGAACAGGGGGGGACACTGAAGCTTTCTTT. It translates to CSSRTGGDTEAFF.

In the case of this clone: This sample includes further DNA sequences coding for the same CDR3. The chain uses TRBV18 and TRBJ2-5, with D perhaps TRBD2 (5 bases). The V end lost 6 bases, the J end lost 5 bases, and 16 bases lay between the germline ends. The CDR3 length is 14 residues. CDR1 and CDR2 (germline): KGHSH, LQKENI. This chain's CDR3 is CASSPTGGGETQYF. CDR3 bases: TGTGCCAGCTCCCCAACTGGAGGCGGTGAGACCCAGTACTTC.

V gene TRBV6-1 combines with J gene TRBJ1-1, with D possibly matching TRBD1 (6 bases). This CDR3 has 14 residues. Germline V CDR1 and CDR2: MNHNS, SASEGT. Trimming removed 8 bases at V and 0 bases at J, with 13 bases between. CDR3 in amino acids: CASGRTAVNTEAFF. CDR3 nucleotides: TGTGCCAGCGGCAGGACAGCCGTGAACACTGAAGCTTTCTTT.

The rearrangement uses TRBV21-1 and TRBJ1-3. TRBV21-1 is described as a pseudogene. The CDR3 runs 14 residues. The CDR3 reads CASSKGRLGNTIYF. In nucleotides, the CDR3 is TGTGCCAGCAGCAAGGGACGGTTGGGAAACACCATATATTTT.

The count of this clone is one. The chain links TRBV10-2 to TRBJ2-1, with TRBD2 matching 12 bases. Germline values: CDR1 WSHSY, CDR2 SAAADI. This CDR3 contains 13 residues. V was pared by 10 bases and J by 7 bases, with 5 bases of the junction left unmatched. The CDR3 region is CATLLAGGNEQFF. In nucleotides, the CDR3 is TGCGCCACGCTACTAGCGGGAGGAAATGAGCAGTTCTTC.

This chain joins TRBV10-3 and TRBJ2-7; D possibly uses TRBD1 or TRBD2 (5 bases each). Germline lookup yields CDR1 ENHRY and CDR2 SYGVKD. There are 14 residues in the CDR3. The V and J ends lost 8 bases and 2 bases respectively, with 16 bases between them. The CDR3 loop reads CAIRSGTVTYEQYF. The DNA of the CDR3 is TGTGCCATCCGCTCAGGGACGGTAACCTACGAGCAGTACTTC.

This rearrangement joins TRBV2 to TRBJ2-1, with TRBD2 matching over 14 bases. Per the germline V gene, CDR1 is SNHLY and CDR2 is FYNNEI. Trimming at V came to 6 bases and at J to 10 bases, leaving 5 bases not matched to a gene. The CDR3 is made up of 14 amino acids. The CDR3 loop reads CASRRTSGGNEQFF. The CDR3 nucleotides read TGTGCCAGCAGACGGACTAGCGGGGGGAACGAGCAGTTCTTC.

Points on this clone: The sample carries other DNA sequences with the same CDR3. This chain connects TRBV10-2 to TRBJ2-6; either TRBD1 or TRBD2 may fit D (5 bases each). The CDR3 runs to 13 residues. CDR1 is WSHSY, CDR2 SAAADI, per germline. V was pared by 8 bases and J by 4 bases, with 9 bases between. Here the CDR3 DNA reads TGCGCCAGCCGGGGACCCGGGGCCAACGTCCTGACTTTC. Amino acid sequence: CASRGPGANVLTF.

This sequence joins TRBV7-9 and TRBJ2-7; D is tentatively TRBD1 or TRBD2 (5 bases each). The CDR3 contains 12 residues. V lost 4 bases and J lost 12, with 16 bases in between. CDR1 is SEHNR and CDR2 is FQNEAQ in the germline V gene (reference sequence). The chain's CDR3 is CASSSPDGARYF. The CDR3, as DNA: TGTGCCAGCAGCTCCCCGGACGGGGCTCGGTACTTC.

The chain joins TRBV6-6 to TRBJ1-6; tentative D call: TRBD1 (5 bases). V lost 6 bases, J lost 3 bases, and 6 bases lay in between. CDR3 length: 13 residues. The V gene's germline CDR1 is MNHNY and CDR2 SVGAGI (reference sequence). This chain's CDR3 is CASSGGYNSPLHF. CDR3 coding DNA: TGTGCCAGCAGCGGGGGCTATAATTCACCCCTCCACTTT.

The chain couples TRBV7-9 to TRBJ2-7; D not certain. The length of the CDR3 is 14 residues. V was trimmed by 4 bases and J by 3 bases, leaving 13 bases between them. Germline V CDR1 and CDR2: SEHNR, FQNEAQ (reference sequence). The CDR3 DNA follows: TGTGCCAGCAGCTCGGTAAAGGGCGGCTACGAGCAGTACTTC. Translated, it gives CASSSVKGGYEQYF.